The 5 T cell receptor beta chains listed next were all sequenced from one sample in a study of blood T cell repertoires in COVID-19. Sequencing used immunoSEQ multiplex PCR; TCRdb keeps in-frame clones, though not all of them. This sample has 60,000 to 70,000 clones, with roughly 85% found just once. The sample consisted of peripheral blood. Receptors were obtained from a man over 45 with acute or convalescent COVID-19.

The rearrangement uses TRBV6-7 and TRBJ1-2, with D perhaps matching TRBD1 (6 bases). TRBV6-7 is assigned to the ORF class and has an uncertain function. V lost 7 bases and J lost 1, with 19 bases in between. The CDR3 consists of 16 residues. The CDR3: CASTIPGGSFNYGYTF. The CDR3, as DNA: TGTGCCAGCACCATCCCGGGGGGCAGCTTTAACTATGGCTACACCTTC.

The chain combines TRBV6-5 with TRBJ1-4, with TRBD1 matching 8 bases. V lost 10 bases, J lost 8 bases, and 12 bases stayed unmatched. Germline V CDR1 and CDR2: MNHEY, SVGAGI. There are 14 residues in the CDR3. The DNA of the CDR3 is TGTGCCACCGATATTGGACAGGGAGGCGAAAAACTGTTTTTT. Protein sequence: CATDIGQGGEKLFF.

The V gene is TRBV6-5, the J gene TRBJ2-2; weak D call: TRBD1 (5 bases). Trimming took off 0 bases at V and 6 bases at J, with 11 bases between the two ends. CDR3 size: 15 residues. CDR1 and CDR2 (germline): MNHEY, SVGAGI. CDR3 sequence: CASSYSGAGSGELFF. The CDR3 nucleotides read TGTGCCAGCAGTTACTCTGGGGCTGGGTCCGGGGAGCTGTTTTTT.

CDR3 in amino acids: CASSITGQGAYGYTF. DNA for the CDR3: TGTGCCAGCAGCATAACGGGACAGGGGGCCTATGGCTACACCTTC. The chain couples TRBV7-2 to TRBJ1-2; 12 nucleotides align to TRBD1. J gave up 4 bases and V 5 bases, and 5 bases lay outside the gene matches. The CDR3 is made up of 15 amino acids. Germline-derived CDR1 and CDR2 are SGHTA and FQGNSA.

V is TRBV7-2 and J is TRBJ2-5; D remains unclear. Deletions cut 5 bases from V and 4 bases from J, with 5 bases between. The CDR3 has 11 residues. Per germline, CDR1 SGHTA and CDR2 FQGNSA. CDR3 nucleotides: TGTGCCAGCAGCCAGATAGAGACCCAGTACTTC. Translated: CASSQIETQYF.